This TCR beta chain was captured in a study of neurological immune-mediated disorders. Study conclusions and caveats: Private repertoires in all groups were suggested, as expanded clones shared no CDR3 amino acid sequences across subjects. Multiple sclerosis, the disease with the least TCR clonal expansion, fell below healthy controls, whereas HTLV-1-associated myelopathy showed the most.

Each TCR transcript was tagged with a 10-nucleotide random UMI during 5'RACE. TCRdb independently ran MiXCR on the 5' RACE reads; one entry per CDR3 protein. The sample yields approximately 41,000 distinct CDR3 sequences, 2.5% seen once. This clonotype was seen many times. Its antigen is not known. CDR3 length: 12 amino acids. Germline V gives CDR1 DFQATT, CDR2 SNEGSKA (reference sequence). V lost 2 bases and J 8 bases, leaving 12 bases between the germline ends. This TCR derives from a man aged 25 to 45 with multiple sclerosis. Source material: PBMCs. The chain links TRBV20-1 to TRBJ1-2, with D hard to call. The CDR3 DNA sequence: TGCAGTGCTAGACCTCAAAGTGGGGGCTACACCTTC. It specifies CSARPQSGGYTF.